This T cell receptor beta chain was retrieved from a study of blood T cells in healthy people across ages. It was with a sample-barcoded 5' primer and a J-beta primer mix that a second PCR of roughly 7 to 12 cycles was run. TCRdb processed the 5' RACE reads anew with MiXCR; each CDR3 protein has one entry. This sample has about a million distinct CDR3 sequences; roughly half occur once, and the top ten carry 20% to 25%. Study observations and caveats: Unsorted PBMCs prevented conclusive naive versus antigen-experienced comparison.

Turning to this clonotype: What it recognizes is unknown.

The CDR3 extends over 15 amino acids. From germline, CDR1 is SGHDN and CDR2 FVKESK. The trim removed 0 bases at V and 4 bases at J, leaving 6 bases unmatched. The chain carries TRBV14 and TRBJ2-7; 7 bases agree with TRBD1. This sequence was found in a woman aged 55-69 years in good health. Sequencing was performed on blood. CDR3 amino acids: CASSQDPGTAYEQYF. CDR3 nucleotide sequence: TGTGCCAGCAGCCAAGATCCCGGGACAGCTTACGAGCAGTACTTC.